This T cell receptor (beta chain) was captured in a study of blood T cell repertoires in COVID-19. The wider study: The samples span acute and convalescent COVID-19 from the United States, Italy and Spain. Sources were T cells, B-cell-depleted T cells, or PBMCs; the material itself was cDNA or gDNA.

Germline CDR1 MDHEN, CDR2 SYDVKM. This CDR3 region has 16 residues. V lost 6 bases to trimming and J lost 0 bases, with 18 bases between them. How the authors handled the data: For nucleated cells, counts were estimated from reference gene primer amplification. Measured with immunoSEQ multiplex PCR; TCRdb has only the in-frame clones, and not every one. For V, J and clone size, that table is used; D and trimming come from the DNA. The sample has nearly 250,000 clones; 70% to 85% are singletons. The sequenced material came from peripheral blood. The chain recombines TRBV28 with TRBJ2-7; possible D gene TRBD2, 6 bases. The receptor was derived from a woman over 75 with acute or convalescent COVID-19. The CDR3 protein is CASSEPSGEVSYEQYF. In nucleotides, the CDR3 is TGTGCCAGCAGCGAGCCCTCGGGAGAGGTCTCCTACGAGCAGTACTTC.